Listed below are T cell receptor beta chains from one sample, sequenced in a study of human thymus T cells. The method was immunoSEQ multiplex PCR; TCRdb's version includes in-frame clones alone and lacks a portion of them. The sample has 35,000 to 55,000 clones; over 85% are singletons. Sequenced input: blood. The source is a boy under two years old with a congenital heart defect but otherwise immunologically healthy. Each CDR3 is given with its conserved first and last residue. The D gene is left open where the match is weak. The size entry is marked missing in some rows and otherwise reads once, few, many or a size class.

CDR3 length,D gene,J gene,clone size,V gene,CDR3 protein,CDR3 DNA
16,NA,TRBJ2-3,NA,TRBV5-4,CASSLRDSSITDTQYF,TGTGCCAGCAGCTTGCGGGACTCCTCTATCACAGATACGCAGTATTTT
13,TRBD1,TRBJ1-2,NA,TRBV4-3,CASSWDRGYGYTF,TGCGCCAGCAGCTGGGACAGGGGGTATGGCTACACCTTC
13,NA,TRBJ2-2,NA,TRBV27,CASSLLGTGELFF,TGTGCCAGCAGTTTACTAGGCACCGGGGAGCTGTTTTTT
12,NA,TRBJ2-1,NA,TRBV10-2,CASGDFYNEQFF,TGCGCCAGCGGGGATTTCTACAATGAGCAGTTCTTC
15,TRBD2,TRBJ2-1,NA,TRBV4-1,CASSQDRRGANEQFF,TGCGCCAGCAGCCAAGATAGGCGGGGGGCCAATGAGCAGTTCTTC
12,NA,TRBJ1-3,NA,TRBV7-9,CASSPQGNTIYF,TGTGCCAGCAGCCCGCAGGGAAACACCATATATTTT
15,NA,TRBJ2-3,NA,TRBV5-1,CASSFGAGSADTQYF,TGCGCCAGCAGCTTCGGGGCAGGGAGCGCAGATACGCAGTATTTT
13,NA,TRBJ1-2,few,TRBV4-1,CASSLGENYGYTF,TGCGCCAGCAGCCTAGGGGAAAACTATGGCTACACCTTC
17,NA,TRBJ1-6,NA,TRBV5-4,CASSLLGKRMGNSPLHF,TGTGCCAGCAGCCTACTCGGAAAGAGAATGGGTAATTCACCCCTCCACTTT
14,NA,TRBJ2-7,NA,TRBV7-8,CASSFRTESYEQYF,TGTGCCAGCAGCTTCCGGACAGAGAGCTACGAGCAGTACTTC
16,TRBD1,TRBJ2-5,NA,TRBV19,CASSIRTGEVQETQYF,TGTGCCAGTAGTATTCGGACAGGGGAGGTCCAAGAGACCCAGTACTTC
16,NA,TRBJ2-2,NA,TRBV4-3,CASSQELGTNTGELFF,TGCGCCAGCAGCCAAGAGCTGGGCACCAACACCGGGGAGCTGTTTTTT
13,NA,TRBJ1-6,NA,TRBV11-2,CASSWTYNSPLHF,TGTGCCAGCAGCTGGACATATAATTCACCCCTCCACTTT
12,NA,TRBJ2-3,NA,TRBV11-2,CASRGSTDTQYF,TGTGCCAGCAGGGGAAGCACAGATACGCAGTATTTT
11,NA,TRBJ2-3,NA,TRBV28,CASSPSDTQYF,TGTGCCAGCAGCCCTAGCGATACGCAGTATTTT